This TCR beta chain originates from a study of cytomegalovirus exposure and HLA in healthy donors. Overall study results and limits: Among the CMV-associated chains, a few were confirmed in vitro as specific for CMV antigens. The study found most TCR sequences rare, yet found some public TCRs in many donors.

Regarding this clone: The antigen is undetermined.

The CDR3 covers 16 residues. The junction had 4 bases not matched to a gene; V was cut back by 0 bases and J by 4 bases. Germline values: CDR1 MNHEY, CDR2 SMNVEV (reference sequence). TCRdb's copy holds only in-frame clones and misses some; the assay was immunoSEQ multiplex PCR. The table records roughly 150,000 clones, around four fifths of them present only once. Specimen: PBMCs. This receptor was taken from a man under 40 in good health and CMV-seropositive. This sequence joins TRBV27 and TRBJ1-5; 9 nucleotides line up with TRBD1. CDR3 in DNA: TGTGCCAGCAGTTTATCAAAGGGGACAGGGAATCAGCCCCAGCATTTT. Protein sequence: CASSLSKGTGNQPQHF.